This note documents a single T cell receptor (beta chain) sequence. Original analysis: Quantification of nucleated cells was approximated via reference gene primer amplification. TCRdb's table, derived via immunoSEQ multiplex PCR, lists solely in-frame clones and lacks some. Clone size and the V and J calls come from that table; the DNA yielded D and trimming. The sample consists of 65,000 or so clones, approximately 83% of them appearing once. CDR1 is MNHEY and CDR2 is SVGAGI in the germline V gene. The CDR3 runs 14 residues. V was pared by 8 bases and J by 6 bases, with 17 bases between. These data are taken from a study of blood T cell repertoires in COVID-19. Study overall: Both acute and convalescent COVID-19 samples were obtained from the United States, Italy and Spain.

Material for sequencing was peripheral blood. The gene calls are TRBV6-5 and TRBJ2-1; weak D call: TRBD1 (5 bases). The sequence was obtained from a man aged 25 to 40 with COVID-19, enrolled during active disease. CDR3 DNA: TGTGCCAGCGGAAGGGGCGGAACCCTCAATGAGCAGTTCTTC. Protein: CASGRGGTLNEQFF.